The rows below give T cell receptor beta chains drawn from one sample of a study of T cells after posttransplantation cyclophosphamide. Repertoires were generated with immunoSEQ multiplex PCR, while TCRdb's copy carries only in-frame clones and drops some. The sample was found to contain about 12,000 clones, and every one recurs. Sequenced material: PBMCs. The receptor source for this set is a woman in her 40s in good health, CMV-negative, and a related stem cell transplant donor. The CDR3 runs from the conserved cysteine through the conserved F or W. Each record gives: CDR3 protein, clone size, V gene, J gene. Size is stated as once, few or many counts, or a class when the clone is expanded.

CDR3 protein: CASSKGQVGETQYF; clone size: few; V gene: TRBV9; J gene: TRBJ2-5
CDR3 protein: CASSRGTSGSLNEQFF; clone size: many; V gene: TRBV5-4; J gene: TRBJ2-1
CDR3 protein: CATSRDPTGTDTQYF; clone size: many; V gene: TRBV15; J gene: TRBJ2-3
CDR3 protein: CASSWGDYGYTF; clone size: many; V gene: TRBV19; J gene: TRBJ1-2
CDR3 protein: CASSLGSARGAQPQHF; clone size: few; V gene: TRBV7-8; J gene: TRBJ1-5
CDR3 protein: CASSTGEAYGYTF; clone size: many; V gene: TRBV18; J gene: TRBJ1-2
CDR3 protein: CASSAGGSPYEQYF; clone size: many; V gene: TRBV9; J gene: TRBJ2-7
CDR3 protein: CASSVATHSGDSQETQYF; clone size: many; V gene: TRBV9; J gene: TRBJ2-5
CDR3 protein: CASSPGQLINQPQHF; clone size: few; V gene: TRBV27; J gene: TRBJ1-5
CDR3 protein: CASSLDLDPGETQYF; clone size: few; V gene: TRBV12-3/TRBV12-4; J gene: TRBJ2-5
CDR3 protein: CSVGGGNQPQHF; clone size: many; V gene: TRBV29-1; J gene: TRBJ1-5
CDR3 protein: CASSWERGEKLFF; clone size: many; V gene: TRBV5-6; J gene: TRBJ1-4
CDR3 protein: CASSESSGGAREQFF; clone size: medium-sized; V gene: TRBV6-4; J gene: TRBJ2-1
CDR3 protein: CASSLRTSGTGTQYF; clone size: few; V gene: TRBV7-8; J gene: TRBJ2-5
CDR3 protein: CASSRDRGPNTGELFF; clone size: many; V gene: TRBV28; J gene: TRBJ2-2